Given below is one TCR beta chain in context. No antigen is known for it. This sample is drawn from a study of cytomegalovirus exposure and HLA in healthy donors. Study-level points and caveats: There were 164 TCR beta chains listed as cytomegalovirus-associated.

The ends lost 6 bases at V and 4 bases at J; junction bases unmatched: 5. This CDR3 region has 15 residues. CDR1 and CDR2 (germline): MNHEY, SVGAGI. The PCR contained 60 Vbeta and 13 Jbeta primers. Profiling relied on immunoSEQ multiplex PCR, and the TCRdb table lists in-frame clones only, not all of them. The top ten clones hold approximately 4.3% of a sample with 85,000 to 130,000 clones, approximately 68% of them seen once. This receptor was identified in a woman under 30 in good health and CMV-seropositive. The chain has TRBV6-5 and TRBJ2-3; 12 bases are a match to TRBD2. Input material: PBMCs. Here the CDR3 reads CASRTSGRLADTQYF. CDR3 sequence (DNA): TGTGCCAGCAGAACTAGCGGGAGGTTGGCAGATACGCAGTATTTT.